This section outlines one T cell receptor beta chain sequence together with its context. This sample is part of a study of OX40 agonist ivuxolimab in advanced cancers. The CDR3 contains 13 residues. CDR1 is MNHNS, CDR2 SASEGT, per germline. V lost 7 bases and J 4 bases, leaving 11 bases between the germline ends. Assay used: immunoSEQ multiplex PCR; TCRdb lists only in-frame clones, some missing. The sample has about 50,000 clones, approximately 85% seen once. This sequence joins TRBV6-1 and TRBJ2-1; D is undetermined. Source: CD4+ or CD8+ T cells sorted from blood, taken in a trial of the OX40 agonist ivuxolimab. The receptor comes from an adult with an advanced solid tumor such as melanoma, head and neck, liver or kidney cancer. The CDR3 loop reads CASTPGTYNEQFF. For the CDR3, the DNA is TGTGCCAGCACCCCGGGCACATACAATGAGCAGTTCTTC.